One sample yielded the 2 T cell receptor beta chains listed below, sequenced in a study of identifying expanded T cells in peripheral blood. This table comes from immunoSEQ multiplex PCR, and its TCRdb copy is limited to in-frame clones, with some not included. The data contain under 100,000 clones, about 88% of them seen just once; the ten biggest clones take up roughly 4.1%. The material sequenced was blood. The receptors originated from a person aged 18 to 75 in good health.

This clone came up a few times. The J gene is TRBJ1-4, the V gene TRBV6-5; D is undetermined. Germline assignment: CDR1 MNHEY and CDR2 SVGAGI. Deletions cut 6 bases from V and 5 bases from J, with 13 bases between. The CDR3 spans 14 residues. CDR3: CASRPGRMNEKLFF. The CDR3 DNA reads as TGTGCCAGCAGACCCGGACGGATGAATGAAAAACTGTTTTTT.

CDR3 nucleotide sequence: TGCGCCAGCAGCCACGCCACGAACTCCTACGAGCAGTACTTC. It specifies CASSHATNSYEQYF. This rearrangement joins TRBV5-1 to TRBJ2-7; D gene ambiguous. This CDR3 is built from 14 residues. CDR1 and CDR2 from the germline V gene are SGHRS and YFSETQ. V was clipped by 4 bases and J by 0 bases, with 11 bases between them.